Included here is one T cell receptor (beta chain) sequence, with context. Its antigen is undetermined. Germline assignment: CDR1 LGHDT and CDR2 YNNKEL (reference sequence). The CDR3 contains 15 residues. These data are taken from a study of identical twins. TCRdb reanalysed the 5' RACE reads using MiXCR and keeps one entry per CDR3 protein. Here the sample spans some 1,700,000 distinct CDR3 sequences, around a third being singletons. Study results and caveats: Diverse VJ usage suggested most zero-insertion clonotypes were not invariant T cells. A cross-sectional statistical analysis, not follow-up of the same donors, supported the conclusions. Abundant cord blood beta clonotypes carried fewer insertions; memory repertoires showed none. Excess twin sharing in beta out-of-frame sequences was weaker.

This receptor was identified in a newborn girl in good health. The V call is TRBV3-1, the J call TRBJ2-5; 8 bases are a match to TRBD1. The DNA end lines up better with TRBJ2-7; the J call may be wrong. The sequencing sample was made of cord blood. Here the CDR3 DNA reads TGTGCCAGCAGCCAAGAGGACAGGGTCGGTAACGAGCAGTACTTC. Translated: CASSQEDRVGNEQYF.